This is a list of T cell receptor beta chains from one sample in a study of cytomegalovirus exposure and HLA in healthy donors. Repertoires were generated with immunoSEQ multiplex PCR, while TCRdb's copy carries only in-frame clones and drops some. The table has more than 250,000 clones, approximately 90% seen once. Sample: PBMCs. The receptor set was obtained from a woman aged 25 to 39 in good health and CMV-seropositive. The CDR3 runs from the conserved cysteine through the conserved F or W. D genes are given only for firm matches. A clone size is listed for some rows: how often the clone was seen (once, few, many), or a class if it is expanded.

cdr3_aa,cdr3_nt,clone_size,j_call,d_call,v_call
CASSLYNYGYTF,TGTGCCAGCAGTTTGTACAACTATGGCTACACCTTC,.,TRBJ1-2,.,TRBV28
CASSSTSGRGVQATQYF,TGTGCCAGTAGTAGCACTAGCGGGAGAGGAGTCCAAGCGACCCAGTACTTC,once,TRBJ2-5,TRBD2,TRBV19
CASSQEARGQTDTQYF,TGTGCCAGCAGCCAAGAGGCGCGGGGGCAAACAGATACGCAGTATTTT,.,TRBJ2-3,.,TRBV4-2
CASQKTGLGNQPQHF,TGTGCCAGCCAAAAGACAGGGTTGGGCAATCAGCCCCAGCATTTT,.,TRBJ1-5,TRBD1,TRBV2
CATSRAGGTGGFEQYF,TGTGCCACCAGCAGAGCTGGGGGGACAGGGGGTTTCGAGCAGTACTTC,.,TRBJ2-7,TRBD1,TRBV15
CAWQKGSHYEQYF,TGTGCCTGGCAGAAAGGATCACACTACGAGCAGTACTTC,.,TRBJ2-7,.,TRBV30
CAWTTGFNEKLFF,TGTGCCTGGACTACAGGGTTTAATGAAAAACTGTTTTTT,.,TRBJ1-4,.,TRBV30
CASSQLGTTIYF,TGTGCCAGCAGCCAACTAGGGACCACCATATATTTT,.,TRBJ1-3,.,TRBV14
CASKTGGSKGNTIYF,TGTGCCAGCAAGACAGGGGGCTCTAAAGGAAACACCATATATTTT,.,TRBJ1-3,TRBD1,TRBV13
CATGTGGNEQYF,TGTGCCACCGGGACAGGGGGCAACGAGCAGTACTTC,few,TRBJ2-7,TRBD1,TRBV6-6
CASSQGAGASTDTQYF,TGCGCCAGCAGCCAAGGGGCAGGGGCTAGCACAGATACGCAGTATTTT,once,TRBJ2-3,.,TRBV4-3
CASTSGSPYEQYF,TGCGCCAGTACTAGCGGGAGTCCCTACGAGCAGTACTTC,.,TRBJ2-7,TRBD2,TRBV10-2
CASSSHSGGSAYGYTF,TGTGCCAGCAGTTCCCACTCAGGGGGCTCGGCCTATGGCTACACCTTC,once,TRBJ1-2,TRBD1,TRBV27
CASSLGGAQPQHF,TGTGCCAGCAGTTTGGGGGGCGCGCAGCCCCAGCATTTT,.,TRBJ1-5,.,TRBV28
CASSPQLGSGSSYEQYF,TGTGCCAGCAGCCCCCAGTTGGGAAGCGGGAGCTCCTACGAGCAGTACTTC,.,TRBJ2-7,TRBD2,TRBV13
CASSEAPEGEGYGYTF,TGTGCCAGCAGTGAAGCACCGGAGGGGGAAGGCTATGGCTACACCTTC,.,TRBJ1-2,.,TRBV6-1
CASSQYTGAANTGELFF,TGCGCCAGCAGCCAATATACAGGGGCCGCGAACACCGGGGAGCTGTTTTTT,.,TRBJ2-2,TRBD1,TRBV4-3
CASSWGSRVYEQYF,TGTGCCAGCAGTTGGGGGAGCAGGGTCTACGAGCAGTACTTC,.,TRBJ2-7,.,TRBV28
CASSLKAAGSGSEAFF,TGTGCCAGCAGCTTAAAAGCGGCGGGGAGCGGTTCTGAAGCTTTCTTT,.,TRBJ1-1,.,TRBV7-3
CASSQSPGRDTGNEQFF,TGTGCCAGCAGCCAAAGCCCCGGTCGGGACACCGGGAATGAGCAGTTCTTC,.,TRBJ2-1,.,TRBV4-2
CASSDRLAGGPIGELFF,TGTGCCAGCAGCGACCGCCTAGCGGGGGGGCCGATCGGGGAGCTGTTTTTT,.,TRBJ2-2,TRBD2,TRBV9
CASSPTGDHYNEQFF,TGTGCCAGCAGCCCGACAGGGGATCACTACAATGAGCAGTTCTTC,.,TRBJ2-1,TRBD1,TRBV7-2
CASSSGTGAEQFF,TGTGCCAGCAGTTCCGGGACAGGGGCCGAGCAGTTCTTC,.,TRBJ2-1,TRBD1,TRBV11-3
CASSLQTGVSGYTF,TGTGCCAGCAGTTTACAGACAGGGGTTAGTGGCTACACCTTC,.,TRBJ1-2,TRBD1,TRBV27
CASSLLAGGHNEQFF,TGCGCCAGCAGCTTATTAGCGGGAGGCCACAATGAGCAGTTCTTC,.,TRBJ2-1,TRBD2,TRBV5-1
CASSTTGQETQYF,TGTGCCAGCAGCACAACAGGACAAGAGACCCAGTACTTC,.,TRBJ2-5,.,TRBV27
CASSDFRTGEAFF,TGTGCCAGCAGTGACTTCCGGACAGGTGAAGCTTTCTTT,.,TRBJ1-1,TRBD1,TRBV6-4
CASSEARQGDLYEQYF,TGTGCCAGCAGTGAAGCGCGACAGGGGGATTTGTACGAGCAGTACTTC,.,TRBJ2-7,TRBD1,TRBV6-1
CASSTTGGSWETQYF,TGTGCCAGCAGCACGACAGGGGGCAGTTGGGAGACCCAGTACTTC,.,TRBJ2-5,TRBD1,TRBV5-4
CASSPSAGVNYEQYF,TGTGCCAGCAGCCCTTCAGCGGGAGTCAACTACGAGCAGTACTTC,.,TRBJ2-7,TRBD2,TRBV7-2
CATITAGLAEAFF,TGTGCCACCATCACGGCGGGTTTGGCTGAAGCTTTCTTT,.,TRBJ1-1,.,TRBV15
CASSEGLAGYNEQFF,TGCGCCAGCAGCGAGGGACTAGCGGGTTACAATGAGCAGTTCTTC,.,TRBJ2-1,TRBD2,TRBV5-1
CASSQDRGTGIEAFF,TGCGCCAGCAGCCAAGATCGGGGGACAGGGATCGAAGCTTTCTTT,.,TRBJ1-1,TRBD1,TRBV4-1
CALRNVNTEAFF,TGTGCCCTAAGAAATGTGAACACTGAAGCTTTCTTT,.,TRBJ1-1,.,TRBV30
CASSLDRGEQYF,TGTGCCAGCAGCTTAGACAGGGGCGAGCAGTACTTC,.,TRBJ2-7,TRBD1,TRBV7-9
CASRRTQGAGEQFF,TGTGCCAGCAGACGGACTCAGGGGGCAGGTGAGCAGTTCTTC,.,TRBJ2-1,TRBD1,TRBV6-5
CATPGLNSYEQYF,TGTGCCACACCCGGGCTGAACTCCTACGAGCAGTACTTC,.,TRBJ2-7,.,TRBV6-1
CASSITKDWGEQFF,TGTGCCAGTAGTATCACCAAAGACTGGGGTGAGCAGTTCTTC,.,TRBJ2-1,.,TRBV19
CASSSTGGPQHF,TGTGCCAGCAGTTCGACCGGAGGGCCCCAGCATTTT,.,TRBJ1-5,.,TRBV28
CSVIPGTGPYEQYF,TGCAGCGTAATACCCGGGACAGGGCCCTACGAGCAGTACTTC,.,TRBJ2-7,TRBD1,TRBV29-1
CSVDTGTGITDTQYF,TGCAGCGTGGACACCGGGACAGGAATTACAGATACGCAGTATTTT,once,TRBJ2-3,TRBD1,TRBV29-1
CASSLTGGNQPQHF,TGCGCCAGCAGCTTGACAGGGGGGAATCAGCCCCAGCATTTT,few,TRBJ1-5,TRBD1,TRBV5-1
CASSLSASTDTQYF,TGTGCCAGCAGCTTATCCGCCAGCACAGATACGCAGTATTTT,.,TRBJ2-3,.,TRBV7-8
CASSVVGTGTLATEAFF,TGTGCCAGCAGTGTGGTTGGGACAGGGACTTTGGCCACTGAAGCTTTCTTT,.,TRBJ1-1,TRBD1,TRBV28
CASSGTVGDYEQYF,TGTGCCAGCAGTGGGACAGTCGGGGACTACGAGCAGTACTTC,.,TRBJ2-7,TRBD1,TRBV7-2
CASSSGAGLPQETQYF,TGTGCCAGCAGTTCGGGTGCGGGACTCCCTCAAGAGACCCAGTACTTC,once,TRBJ2-5,.,TRBV28
CASSRLGTGGSPLHF,TGTGCCAGCAGCCGACTAGGGACAGGGGGTTCACCCCTCCACTTT,.,TRBJ1-6,TRBD1,TRBV14
CASSFSGSGWNEQFF,TGCGCCAGCAGCTTCAGCGGGAGCGGTTGGAATGAGCAGTTCTTC,.,TRBJ2-1,TRBD2,TRBV5-1
CASSLGGGTVHTEAFF,TGTGCCAGCAGCTTAGGAGGCGGGACAGTGCACACTGAAGCTTTCTTT,.,TRBJ1-1,TRBD1,TRBV7-2
CASSLAGTPSREQYF,TGTGCCAGCAGTCTTGCGGGAACTCCCTCTCGCGAGCAGTACTTC,.,TRBJ2-7,.,TRBV27
CASSPGDVYEQYF,TGTGCCAGCTCACCGGGGGATGTCTACGAGCAGTACTTC,.,TRBJ2-7,.,TRBV18
CASSLGHSSDTQYF,TGTGCCAGCAGCTTAGGTCACAGCTCAGATACGCAGTATTTT,.,TRBJ2-3,.,TRBV11-3
CAISDGTGDYEQYF,TGTGCCATCAGTGATGGGACAGGGGACTACGAGCAGTACTTC,.,TRBJ2-7,TRBD1,TRBV10-3